The 20 T cell receptor beta chains presented below share a single source sample, sequenced in a study of shared clonotypes between healthy human individuals. TCRdb keeps only in-frame clones here, not all; method: immunoSEQ multiplex PCR. The sample has 2 million to 2.5 million clones; approximately 95% are singletons. Specimen: naive CD4+ T cells sorted from blood. As to subset: CD45RA+ positively selected. Receptor source: a man aged 18 to 35 in good health.

Details on this clone: In the same sample, other DNA sequences code for this CDR3. The chain employs TRBV18 and TRBJ1-1; 10 nucleotides agree with TRBD1. Germline CDR1 reads KGHSH; CDR2 reads LQKENI. The junction had 1 base not matched to a gene; V was cut back by 3 bases and J by 0 bases. This CDR3 comprises 15 residues. The CDR3 sequence is CASSPGQGVNTEAFF. As DNA, the CDR3 is TGTGCCAGCTCACCTGGACAGGGGGTGAACACTGAAGCTTTCTTT.

Notes on this clone: The junction departs from germline at one end; a sequencing error may be responsible. The rearrangement uses TRBV7-7 and TRBJ2-3; tentatively, D is TRBD1 (6 bases). Per germline, CDR1 SSHAT and CDR2 FNYEAQ (reference sequence). The length of the CDR3 is 14 residues. CDR3 in amino acids: CASSQQGWADTQYF. CDR3 DNA: TGTGCTAGCAGCCAACAGGGTTGGGCGGATACGCAGTATTTT. The whole variable domain, filled in from reference TRBV7-7 and TRBJ2-3, reads GAGVSQSPRYKVTKRGQDVTLRCDPISSHATLYWYQQALGQGPEFLTYFNYEAQPDKSGLPSDRFSAERPEGSISTLTIQRTEQRDSAMYRCASSQQGWADTQYFGPGTRLTVL.

Note on this clone: This same CDR3 is encoded by further DNA sequences in the sample. The rearrangement uses TRBV19 and TRBJ2-7; TRBD1 agrees at 8 bases. The CDR3 is 15 residues long. Germline assignment: CDR1 LNHDA and CDR2 SQIVND (reference sequence). V lost 1 base and J lost 2; bases outside the gene matches: 4. CDR3 protein: CASSIGGTGTYEQYF. The CDR3 region has the DNA TGTGCCAGTAGTATAGGGGGGACAGGTACCTACGAGCAGTACTTC.

The V call is TRBV5-1, the J call TRBJ2-3; D uncertain. The germline V and J ends were trimmed by 0 bases and 0 bases, with 8 bases remaining between them. This CDR3 comprises 15 residues. CDR1 is SGHRS, CDR2 YFSETQ, per germline. CDR3 in amino acids: CASSLDRPSTDTQYF. The CDR3 DNA follows: TGCGCCAGCAGCTTGGACAGACCTAGCACAGATACGCAGTATTTT.

The rearrangement joins TRBV7-2 to TRBJ2-2, with 15 bases that match TRBD2. V lost 5 bases, J lost 5 bases, and 6 bases stayed unmatched. The length of the CDR3 is 17 residues. Germline CDR1 and CDR2: SGHTA and FQGNSA. The CDR3 reads CASSPGLAGGKTGELFF. CDR3 DNA: TGTGCCAGCAGCCCAGGACTAGCGGGAGGGAAAACCGGGGAGCTGTTTTTT.

The chain recombines TRBV27 with TRBJ1-5; D call uncertain. This CDR3 is built from 15 residues. Deletions cut 6 bases from V and 3 bases from J, with 15 bases between. Per germline, CDR1 MNHEY and CDR2 SMNVEV (reference sequence). The CDR3 DNA reads as TGTGCCAGCAGGGCCGCGGGGTCGCCCAATCAGCCCCAGCATTTT. It translates to CASRAAGSPNQPQHF.

The chain has TRBV19 and TRBJ2-1; 9 bases fit TRBD2. Losses at the gene ends were 2 bases for V and 7 bases for J; bases not matched to a gene: 6. The CDR3 runs 15 residues. Germline CDR1 LNHDA, CDR2 SQIVND (reference sequence). This CDR3 is CASSITSGRRNEQFF. CDR3 bases: TGTGCCAGTAGTATAACCAGCGGGAGGCGTAATGAGCAGTTCTTC. The entire variable domain, with the rest obtained from reference TRBV19 and TRBJ2-1, is as follows: DGGITQSPKYLFRKEGQNVTLSCEQNLNHDAMYWYRQDPGQGLRLIYYSQIVNDFQKGDIAEGYSVSREKKESFPLTVTSAQKNPTAFYLCASSITSGRRNEQFFGPGTRLTVL.

This sequence joins TRBV18 and TRBJ2-3; TRBD1 might be the D (6 bases). V was clipped by 3 bases and J by 5 bases, with 15 bases between them. Germline-derived CDR1 and CDR2 are KGHSH and LQKENI. CDR3 length equals 15 residues. CDR3 amino acids: CASSPDKLGGDTQYF. The CDR3 region has the DNA TGTGCCAGCTCACCCGACAAGCTAGGGGGAGATACGCAGTATTTT.

The chain links TRBV11-3 to TRBJ2-5, with D tentatively TRBD1 (6 bases). The germline CDR1 and CDR2 sequences are SGHNT and YENEEA. This CDR3 is 17 amino acids long. V lost 1 base and J 7 bases, leaving 22 bases between the germline ends. CDR3 protein: CASSLGGTPSRDGTQYF. CDR3 nucleotide sequence: TGTGCCAGCAGCTTAGGTGGGACACCTTCTCGGGATGGGACCCAGTACTTC.

The chain recombines TRBV7-2 with TRBJ2-7; D is perhaps TRBD2 (6 bases). The CDR3 contains 16 residues. CDR1 and CDR2 from the germline V gene are SGHTA and FQGNSA. Between the trimmed V and J ends, which lost 5 bases and 5 bases, there was a span of 22 bases. CDR3 sequence reads: CASSTATGRGSNEQYF. The CDR3 DNA follows: TGTGCCAGCAGCACCGCGACGGGACGGGGGTCTAACGAGCAGTACTTC.

The V call is TRBV15, the J call TRBJ1-1; TRBD1 might be the D (5 bases). Deletions cut 0 bases from V and 4 bases from J, with 12 bases between. The germline CDR1 and CDR2 sequences are LNHNV and YYDKDF (reference sequence). The CDR3 is 15 residues long. The DNA for the CDR3 is TGTGCCACCAGCAGAGATACAGTCGGGGGCACTGAAGCTTTCTTT. Translation gives CATSRDTVGGTEAFF.

This sequence joins TRBV5-4 and TRBJ1-1; unclear D gene. The V end lost 5 bases, the J end lost 4 bases, and 9 bases lay between the germline ends. This CDR3 spans 12 amino acids. The germline CDR1 and CDR2 sequences are SGHNT and YYREEE (reference sequence). CDR3 loop: CASSKDVTEAFF. The CDR3 nucleotides are TGTGCCAGCAGTAAGGATGTCACTGAAGCTTTCTTT.

The V and J genes are TRBV10-3 and TRBJ2-5, with D possibly matching TRBD2 (5 bases). The CDR3 sequence is 15 residues long. Germline V lookup: CDR1 ENHRY, CDR2 SYGVKD. Trimming cost V 2 bases and J 1 base, with 11 bases left between them. CDR3 sequence (DNA): TGTGCCATCAGTGAGCCAGCGGAAACCCAAGAGACCCAGTACTTC. Translated, it gives CAISEPAETQETQYF.

This chain uses TRBV29-1 with TRBJ1-1; D not resolved. The CDR3 sequence is 11 residues long. Trimming took off 7 bases at V and 10 bases at J, with 16 bases between the two ends. Germline V CDR1 and CDR2: SQVTM, ANQGSEA. The chain's CDR3 is CSEGTVAGAFF. DNA of the CDR3: TGCAGCGAAGGAACTGTTGCCGGAGCTTTCTTT.

This clone was recorded a few times. The CDR3 DNA sequence: TGTGCCAGCAGTGAAGACAGTTTAGGAAAAAACATTCAGTACTTC. It specifies CASSEDSLGKNIQYF. This rearrangement joins TRBV25-1 to TRBJ2-4, with D maybe TRBD1 (5 bases). The germline V gene has CDR1 MGHDK and CDR2 SYGVNS. V lost 2 bases and J lost 4, with 12 bases in between. The CDR3 covers 15 residues.

The chain recombines TRBV11-3 with TRBJ1-1; D is perhaps TRBD1 (6 bases). Germline V gene sequence: CDR1 SGHNT, CDR2 YENEEA. The ends were cut back, 3 bases at V and 0 bases at J, with 8 bases in the middle. This CDR3 region has 14 residues. The CDR3 loop reads CASSLDSLNTEAFF. CDR3 bases: TGTGCCAGCAGCTTGGACAGCTTGAACACTGAAGCTTTCTTT.

This chain uses TRBV9 with TRBJ1-1; no definite D call. Germline V gene data show CDR1 as SGDLS and CDR2 as YYNGEE. The CDR3 runs 18 residues. Trimming cost V 3 bases and J 1 base, with 22 bases left between them. CDR3 nucleotide sequence: TGTGCCAGCAGCGCCCGAGGTGGGATCGGGCAGAAGAACACTGAAGCTTTCTTT. As protein: CASSARGGIGQKNTEAFF.

The chain carries TRBV19 and TRBJ1-2; 9 nucleotides agree with TRBD1. Per the germline V gene, CDR1 is LNHDA and CDR2 is SQIVND (reference sequence). Trimming removed 5 bases from V and 8 bases from J; junction bases left unmatched: 15. This CDR3 is 16 amino acids long. CDR3 amino acids: CASSSVESDRGGGYTF. The CDR3 nucleotides are TGTGCCAGTAGTTCCGTGGAATCGGACAGGGGAGGAGGCTACACCTTC.

The V and J genes are TRBV5-1 and TRBJ2-1; 7 bases map to TRBD1. The CDR3 runs 15 residues. Looked up from germline, CDR1 is SGHRS and CDR2 is YFSETQ. V was pared by 7 bases and J by 9 bases, with 16 bases of the junction left unmatched. The CDR3 sequence: CASAARTGWEREQFF. CDR3 in DNA: TGCGCCAGCGCTGCAAGGACAGGCTGGGAGCGTGAGCAGTTCTTC.

The genes are TRBV6-6 and TRBJ2-1, with TRBD1 identical over 10 bases. The CDR3 totals 15 residues. The V and J ends lost 2 bases and 2 bases, in that order; junction bases with no gene match: 0. Germline CDR1 reads MNHNY; CDR2 reads SVGAGI (reference sequence). CDR3 region: CASSYGQGAYNEQFF. For the CDR3, the DNA is TGTGCCAGCAGTTACGGACAGGGGGCCTACAATGAGCAGTTCTTC.